This entry describes one TCR beta chain. This clonotype was counted only a few times. Its antigen is currently not known. No much larger clone exists at a distance of one base, and base qualities are not known. TCR beta CDR3 regions were amplified from RNA transcripts. A first-round RT-PCR of the TCR CDR3 used the HTBI primer set with the Qiagen OneStep RT-PCR kit. Libraries were constructed in a second round of multiplex PCR, after which size selection and purification were carried out. The libraries were sequenced on an Illumina HiSeq2000 using paired-end 100 bp reads. In the paper's pipeline: SOAPnuke was used to process the raw data, removing reads that contained adapters or uncalled bases, had a mean Phred below 15, or lacked an exact match to the constant primer or identifier. COPE v1.2.5 was used to merge the high-quality paired reads, and each unique nucleotide sequence was defined as a clonotype. MiTCR v1.1 was used to align clonotypes to the IMGT TRBV, TRBD and TRBJ reference segments. The analysis included only V-J combinations with a frequency above 0.0001, which together covered 99% to 99.2% of the repertoires. The TCS score was defined as F50 (clonal expansion) divided by E x V (chaos), with BLOSUM62-based TCRdist calculated between CDR3 peptides within each V-J. Welch's t-statistics and random forest reduced approximately 520 V-J features to around 14, which were used in a naive Bayes classifier (R e1071). TCRdb trimmed the raw reads at Q25, called clones with MiXCR and kept productive beta chains. Records with the same CDR3 protein are collapsed into one entry carrying the most frequent genes and DNA. What appears here as the V and J calls and clone size reflects TCRdb's work, not the paper's. This sample holds approximately 630,000 distinct CDR3 sequences; 16% were observed only once. The biggest ten clones account for about 3.8% of the sample.

This sample was included in a study of T cells in Graves' hyperthyroidism and ophthalmopathy (dated by TCRdb to between 2018 and 2020). For the study in its entirety: Peripheral blood was collected at initial diagnosis, before any treatment. The roughly 94 discovery patients were randomly divided into training and test sets at a 7:3 ratio. TCR Vbeta CDR3 sequencing of 120 to 150 peripheral blood samples (fewer than 45 ophthalmopathy, roughly 74 hyperthyroidism and roughly 17 progressor patients) is reported in the paper. The study also compared thyroid tissue and blood T-cell repertoires from more than 5 Graves' hyperthyroidism patients. An independent validation cohort of about 19 hyperthyroidism patients and approximately 17 patients who later progressed to ophthalmopathy tested prospective prediction of ophthalmopathy. Once sampling was done, hyperthyroidism patients were given methimazole at a starting dose of 30 mg daily, whereas ophthalmopathy patients were given high-dose intravenous methylprednisolone. To identify TCR V-J signatures that set the groups apart, the researchers used a discovery cohort of 95 to 100 patients, made up of 40 to 45 with Graves' ophthalmopathy and some 60 with stable Graves' hyperthyroidism. Results and caveats for the whole study, not just this receptor: Sample size was not statistically predetermined, and investigators were not blinded to group allocation. A 13 V-J signature model separated ophthalmopathy from stable hyperthyroidism, with approximately 87% sensitivity and 81.08% specificity in cross-validation and 80%/75% in testing. Blood samples also contained most of the expanded thyroid clonotypes (frequency above 0.001), which suggests that blood repertoires may reflect thyroid immune responses. During validation, the model predicted progression to ophthalmopathy a median of approximately six months ahead of onset, with roughly 65% sensitivity and 72.22% specificity.

Per the germline V gene (reference sequence), MNHEY is the CDR1 and SMNVEV is the CDR2. The CDR3, from cysteine to phenylalanine, totals 16 residues. The retained sequence is limited to the CDR3, 48 bases, with the frame set at the first base. V is cut by 0 bases and J by 0 bases, and the space between the germline ends is 12 bases. Stable Graves' hyperthyroidism was defined as no progression to ophthalmopathy during 18 months of follow-up. Hyperthyroidism patients were aged 18 to 65 years and newly diagnosed, with disease duration of less than 2 months. Any patient with an uncontrolled infection, another autoimmune disease, pregnancy or lactation was excluded. Diagnoses were based on clinical symptoms, serum thyroxine and TRAb, thyroid ultrasound and orbital computed tomography. Ficoll-Paque density gradient centrifugation was used to isolate PBMCs from about 9 ml of fresh peripheral blood. Total RNA was extracted using Trizol reagent, and RNA quality was assessed on an Agilent 2100 Bioanalyzer.

The chain is assembled from TRBV27 and TRBJ2-7, and the D gene may be TRBD2, 6 bases matching. Sequencing was performed on blood. This TCR was recovered from a woman aged 25 to 39 with Graves' hyperthyroidism. The DNA sequence is as follows: TGTGCCAGCAGTTTATCGGAGGGCGGCTCCTCCTACGAGCAGTACTTC. The resulting protein is CASSLSEGGSSYEQYF.